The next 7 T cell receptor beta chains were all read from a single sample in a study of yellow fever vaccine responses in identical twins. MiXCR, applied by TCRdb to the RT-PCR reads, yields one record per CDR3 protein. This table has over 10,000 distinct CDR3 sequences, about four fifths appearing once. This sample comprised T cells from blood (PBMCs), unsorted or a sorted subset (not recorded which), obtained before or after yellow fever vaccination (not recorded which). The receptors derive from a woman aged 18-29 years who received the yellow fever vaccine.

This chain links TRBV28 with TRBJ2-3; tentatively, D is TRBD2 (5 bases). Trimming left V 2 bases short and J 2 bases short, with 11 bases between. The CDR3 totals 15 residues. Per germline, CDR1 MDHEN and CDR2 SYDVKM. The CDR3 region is CASSLGGRHTDTQYF. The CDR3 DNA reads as TGTGCCAGCAGTTTAGGAGGCCGACACACAGATACGCAGTATTTT.

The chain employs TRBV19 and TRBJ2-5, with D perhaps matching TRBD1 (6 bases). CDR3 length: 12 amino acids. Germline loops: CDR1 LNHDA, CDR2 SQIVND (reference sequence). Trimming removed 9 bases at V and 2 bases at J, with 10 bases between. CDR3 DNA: TGTGCCAGCACTGACAGGCAAGAGACCCAGTACTTC. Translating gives CASTDRQETQYF. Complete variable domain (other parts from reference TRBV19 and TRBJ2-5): DGGITQSPKYLFRKEGQNVTLSCEQNLNHDAMYWYRQDPGQGLRLIYYSQIVNDFQKGDIAEGYSVSREKKESFPLTVTSAQKNPTAFYLCASTDRQETQYFGPGTRLLVL.

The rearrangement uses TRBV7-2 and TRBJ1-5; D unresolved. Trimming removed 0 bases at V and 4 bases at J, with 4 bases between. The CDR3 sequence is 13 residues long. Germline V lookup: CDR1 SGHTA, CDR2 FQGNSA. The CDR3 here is CASSLARNQPQHF. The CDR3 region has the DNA TGTGCCAGCAGCTTAGCCCGAAATCAGCCCCAGCATTTT.

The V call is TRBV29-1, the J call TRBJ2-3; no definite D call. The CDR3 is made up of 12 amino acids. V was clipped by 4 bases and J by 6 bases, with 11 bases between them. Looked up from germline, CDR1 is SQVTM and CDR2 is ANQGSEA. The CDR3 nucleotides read TGCAGCGTTGCTGGTAATCAGGATACGCAGTATTTT. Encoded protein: CSVAGNQDTQYF.

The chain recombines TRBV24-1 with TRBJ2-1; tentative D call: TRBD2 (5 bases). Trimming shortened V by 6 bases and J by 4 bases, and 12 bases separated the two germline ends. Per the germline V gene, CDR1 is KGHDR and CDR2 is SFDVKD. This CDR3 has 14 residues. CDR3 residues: CATSKGEKYNEQFF. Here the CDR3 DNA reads TGTGCCACCAGTAAGGGAGAAAAATACAATGAGCAGTTCTTC.

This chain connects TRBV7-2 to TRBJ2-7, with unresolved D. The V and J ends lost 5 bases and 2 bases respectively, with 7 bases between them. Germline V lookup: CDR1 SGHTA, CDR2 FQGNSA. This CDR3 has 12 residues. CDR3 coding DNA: TGTGCCAGCAGCCAAAGGGCCTACGAGCAGTACTTC. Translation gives CASSQRAYEQYF.

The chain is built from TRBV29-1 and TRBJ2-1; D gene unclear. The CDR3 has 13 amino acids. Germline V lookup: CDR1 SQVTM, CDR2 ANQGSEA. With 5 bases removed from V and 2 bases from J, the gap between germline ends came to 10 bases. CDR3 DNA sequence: TGCAGCGTTTCTGGCAGGACCTACAATGAGCAGTTCTTC. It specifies CSVSGRTYNEQFF.